Listed here are 15 T cell receptor beta chains from one sample, sequenced in a study of human T cells and chemical hapten exposure. The time point: patch test 1, 2 weeks after DPC sensitization. Treatment: therapeutic diphenylcyclopropenone sensitization with weekly scalp DPC. TCRdb passed the RACE reads through MiXCR, listing each CDR3 protein once. Of approximately 400,000 distinct CDR3 sequences detected, 4.8% appear once; the ten largest clones hold 2% to 2.5%. The starting material was whole blood, obtained in connection with sensitization to the hapten diphenylcyclopropenone (DPC). Every receptor here comes from a woman aged 45 to 65 with alopecia areata. Some clones in this sample may be carry-over from other donors' samples.

Many counts were recorded for this clonotype. This chain connects TRBV6-6 to TRBJ1-1, with 8 bases matching TRBD1. There are 14 residues in the CDR3. The trim removed 6 bases at V and 5 bases at J, leaving 8 bases unmatched. Germline V gene sequence: CDR1 MNHNY, CDR2 SVGAGI (reference sequence). CDR3 DNA: TGTGCCAGCAGAAATCCCAGGGGGCAGACTGAAGCTTTCTTT. Its translation is CASRNPRGQTEAFF.

This clonotype showed up just a few times. The chain is built from TRBV10-3 and TRBJ1-4; D uncertain. CDR1 and CDR2 from the germline V gene are ENHRY and SYGVKD. V dropped 2 bases and J dropped 0 bases, with 1 base sitting between them. The CDR3 runs 13 residues. CDR3 sequence: CAISEATNEKLFF. Here the CDR3 DNA reads TGTGCCATCAGTGAGGCAACTAATGAAAAACTGTTTTTT.

This clonotype was observed a handful of times. The chain couples TRBV9 to TRBJ1-6; D not certain. CDR1 and CDR2 from the germline V gene are SGDLS and YYNGEE. CDR3 size: 13 residues. Trimming shortened V by 0 bases and J by 10 bases, and 8 bases separated the two germline ends. The CDR3 DNA reads as TGTGCCAGCAGCGTAGAGTCACAATCACCCCTCCACTTT. As protein: CASSVESQSPLHF.

In this sample, this clonotype turned up a few times. This chain joins TRBV18 and TRBJ2-1; D remains unclear. Germline loops: CDR1 KGHSH, CDR2 LQKENI. CDR3 size: 13 residues. V was shortened by 2 bases and J by 5 bases, with 7 bases between the two germline ends. The CDR3 here is CASSPNINNEQFF. CDR3 nucleotides: TGTGCCAGCTCACCAAACATTAACAATGAGCAGTTCTTC.

CDR3 sequence: CASSLNPGQGYNEQFF. The CDR3 DNA reads as TGTGCCAGCAGTTTGAACCCGGGACAGGGGTACAATGAGCAGTTCTTC. The chain combines TRBV6-2 or TRBV6-3 with TRBJ2-1; 10 bases align to TRBD1. The junction had 7 bases not matched to a gene; V was cut back by 4 bases and J by 4 bases. CDR1 is MNHEY and CDR2 is SVGEGT in the germline V gene. CDR3 length: 16 amino acids.

Many counts were recorded for this clonotype. In DNA form, the CDR3 reads TGTGCCATCAGTGAAGGTCTGGCGGTCAATGAGCAGTTCTTC. It yields the protein CAISEGLAVNEQFF. This chain uses TRBV10-3 with TRBJ2-1; D is ambiguous. There are 14 residues in the CDR3. Germline CDR1 and CDR2: ENHRY and SYGVKD. V lost 3 bases, J lost 6 bases, and 12 bases lay in between.

This clonotype was detected ten times or more. The chain links TRBV29-1 to TRBJ2-2; 9 positions match TRBD1. Unmatched junction bases numbered 9, after V lost 6 bases and J lost 4 bases. The CDR3 has 15 amino acids. Germline assignment: CDR1 SQVTM and CDR2 ANQGSEA. In nucleotides, the CDR3 is TGCAGCGTCCGAAGGGGACAGGGAGCCACCGGGGAGCTGTTTTTT. Translated, it gives CSVRRGQGATGELFF.

The chain is built from TRBV12-3 or TRBV12-4 and TRBJ2-2, with D tentatively TRBD1 (5 bases). V was shortened by 8 bases and J by 2 bases, with 9 bases between the two germline ends. The CDR3 covers 13 residues. DNA of the CDR3: TGTGCCAGCCTGGACACCAACACCGGGGAGCTGTTTTTT. The encoded protein is CASLDTNTGELFF.

In this sample, this clonotype turned up many times. CDR3: CSAKRWRLTAEAFF. The CDR3 DNA reads as TGCAGTGCTAAAAGGTGGAGGCTGACGGCTGAAGCTTTCTTT. The rearrangement links TRBV20-1 to TRBJ1-1; no clear D. In germline, CDR1 is DFQATT, CDR2 SNEGSKA (reference sequence). CDR3 length equals 14 residues. V lost 4 bases, J lost 6 bases, and 18 bases lay in between.

This clonotype was detected once. V and J are TRBV11-1 and TRBJ2-1, with TRBD2 identical over 13 bases. The CDR3 loop spans 16 amino acids. Germline CDR1 reads SGHAT; CDR2 reads FQDESV (reference sequence). The J segment lost 9 bases and the V segment lost 1 base, leaving 6 bases of the junction unmatched. CDR3 loop: CASSLVLAGGTGEQFF. The CDR3 DNA reads TGTGCCAGCAGCTTAGTACTAGCGGGGGGGACTGGTGAGCAGTTCTTC.

There are a few counts of this clonotype. The chain carries TRBV21-1 and TRBJ2-5. TRBV21-1 is a recognized pseudogene. The length of the CDR3 is 11 residues. Here the CDR3 reads CAPGHQETQYF. CDR3 DNA sequence: TGTGCCCCTGGACACCAAGAGACCCAGTACTTC.

This clonotype was seen a handful of times. This chain uses TRBV20-1 with TRBJ2-1; 12 bases match TRBD2. This CDR3 is built from 16 residues. CDR1 is DFQATT, CDR2 SNEGSKA, per germline (reference sequence). V was clipped by 5 bases and J by 0 bases; unmatched bases: 5. CDR3 protein: CSAYGLAGTSYNEQFF. In DNA form, the CDR3 reads TGCAGTGCTTACGGACTAGCGGGGACCTCCTACAATGAGCAGTTCTTC.

This clonotype was counted at least ten times. The rearrangement links TRBV5-5 to TRBJ2-3; D is perhaps TRBD1 (5 bases). V lost 0 bases and J 0 bases, leaving 8 bases between the germline ends. This CDR3 is built from 15 residues. Germline CDR1 is SGHKS and CDR2 is YYEKEE (reference sequence). The CDR3 loop reads CASSLEGPSTDTQYF. The CDR3 region has the DNA TGTGCCAGCAGCTTGGAGGGGCCAAGCACAGATACGCAGTATTTT.

This clonotype was detected ten times or more. The chain employs TRBV6-5 and TRBJ2-3; TRBD1 matches at 9 bases. V shed 6 bases and J 3 bases; nucleotides not matched to a gene: 4. The germline V gene has CDR1 MNHEY and CDR2 SVGAGI. The CDR3 has 14 amino acids. The chain's CDR3 is CASRKTGGTDTQYF. In DNA, the CDR3 is TGTGCCAGCAGGAAGACAGGGGGGACAGATACGCAGTATTTT.

This clonotype has at least ten counts. This rearrangement joins TRBV7-3 to TRBJ1-2; D is uncertain. The CDR3 totals 12 residues. The V end was cut by 3 bases, the J end by 4 bases, with 6 bases between. From germline, CDR1 is SGHTA and CDR2 FQGTGA. In nucleotides, the CDR3 is TGTGCCAGCAGCTTCGACGGCTATGGCTACACCTTC. Translating it yields CASSFDGYGYTF.